This TCR beta chain was recovered during a study of blood T cells in healthy people across ages. Study overall: Per two T cells, about one barcoded beta molecule was captured through template switching.

This clonotype was found a few times. Trimming cost V 5 bases and J 5 bases; bases outside gene matches: 4. Germline CDR1 LGHNT, CDR2 FRNRAP. CDR3 length: 14 residues. For the second PCR, which ran for 7 to 11 cycles, a sample-barcoded 5' primer and a J-beta primer mix were used. Researchers report that each sample yielded at least 2.5 million CDR3-containing paired-end reads. TCRdb fed the 5' RACE reads into MiXCR, producing one record per CDR3 protein. Among 500,000 to 650,000 distinct CDR3 sequences listed, about 27% were seen once. With each sample, at least 5 micrograms of total RNA were extracted. This sample was shared with a second study, whose subject was T cells of mothers and their children.

The source is a boy under 10 years old in good health. V gene TRBV12-5 combines with J gene TRBJ2-2; 8 bases are shared with TRBD1. Specimen: blood. In nucleotides, the CDR3 is TGTGCTAGTGGTCCTGGACAGGGTACCGGGGAGCTGTTTTTT. It yields the protein CASGPGQGTGELFF.